These 30 T cell receptor beta chains were all obtained from the same sample, sequenced in a study of PD-L1 blockade in urothelial cancer. The time point: peripheral blood 6 weeks after treatment start. The protocol was immunoSEQ multiplex PCR, while the TCRdb copy is restricted to in-frame clones and leaves out a portion. The sample includes around 38,000 clones, approximately 86% of them seen just once. This sample comprised PBMCs, obtained around atezolizumab (anti-PD-L1) treatment. These receptors were obtained from a man aged 55 to 70 with urothelial cancer.

This sequence joins TRBV7-9 and TRBJ1-5, with 9 positions matching TRBD1. CDR3 length: 16 residues. Losses at the gene ends were 2 bases for V and 2 bases for J; bases not matched to a gene: 4. CDR1 is SEHNR and CDR2 is FQNEAQ in the germline V gene (reference sequence). CDR3 sequence (DNA): TGTGCCAGCAGCTTAAAGGGACAGGGCCGCAATCAGCCCCAGCATTTT. Amino acids: CASSLKGQGRNQPQHF.

The chain couples TRBV25-1 to TRBJ1-2; 12 positions agree with TRBD1. The CDR3 contains 16 residues. Germline CDR1 is MGHDK and CDR2 is SYGVNS. The V gene end was trimmed by 1 base and the J gene end by 5 bases; junction bases not matched to a gene: 5. The CDR3 bases are TGTGCCAGCAGTGAATTCGGGGACAGGGGGCAGTATGGCTACACCTTC. It codes for CASSEFGDRGQYGYTF.

The chain is built from TRBV4-1 and TRBJ2-1; 11 bases align to TRBD2. Germline V gives CDR1 MGHRA, CDR2 YSYEKL. V was pared by 1 base and J by 6 bases, with 5 bases of the junction left unmatched. The length of the CDR3 is 16 residues. The CDR3 spells CASSQGRTSGSNEQFF. In DNA, the CDR3 is TGCGCCAGCAGCCAAGGACGAACTAGCGGGAGCAATGAGCAGTTCTTC.

V is TRBV6-1 and J is TRBJ2-7; weak D call: TRBD2 (5 bases). Germline values: CDR1 MNHNS, CDR2 SASEGT. V shed 5 bases and J shed 7 bases, with 9 bases lying between them. CDR3 length: 11 residues. The CDR3, as DNA: TGTGCCAGCAGTAGGAGCGGTGAGCAGTACTTC. It codes for CASSRSGEQYF.

DNA for the CDR3: TGTGCCTGGGACAGGGGGATGAACACTGAAGCTTTCTTT. Amino acids: CAWDRGMNTEAFF. The chain has TRBV30 and TRBJ1-1; 9 bases line up with TRBD1. Trimming cost V 5 bases and J 0 bases; bases outside gene matches: 1. The CDR3 has 13 amino acids. Germline V gene data show CDR1 as GTSNPN and CDR2 as SVGIG (reference sequence).

The J gene is TRBJ2-7, the V gene TRBV5-1, with D perhaps matching TRBD1 (5 bases). V was trimmed by 2 bases and J by 0 bases, leaving 6 bases between them. This CDR3 has 13 amino acids. The germline gives CDR1 SGHRS, CDR2 YFSETQ. The CDR3 DNA is TGCGCCAGCAGCTTAACAGGCTCCTACGAGCAGTACTTC. Translation: CASSLTGSYEQYF.

J is TRBJ2-7 and V is TRBV6-5; 9 positions agree with TRBD1. V was pared by 0 bases and J by 6 bases, with 9 bases of the junction left unmatched. CDR3 length: 16 residues. CDR1 and CDR2 (germline): MNHEY, SVGAGI. The DNA for the CDR3 is TGTGCCAGCAGTTACTCGGGGACAGGGTCCTTCGGCGAGCAGTACTTC. It yields the protein CASSYSGTGSFGEQYF.

The chain uses TRBV27 and TRBJ2-5; D gene unclear. Germline V CDR1 and CDR2: MNHEY, SMNVEV (reference sequence). The CDR3 totals 13 residues. Trimming shortened V by 5 bases and J by 4 bases, and 11 bases separated the two germline ends. Here the CDR3 reads CASSPFSRETQYF. The CDR3 nucleotides are TGTGCCAGCAGTCCGTTTTCTAGAGAGACCCAGTACTTC.

This chain links TRBV2 with TRBJ2-1, with 7 bases aligning to TRBD2. Germline lookup yields CDR1 SNHLY and CDR2 FYNNEI. The V gene end was trimmed by 1 base and the J gene end by 1 base; junction bases not matched to a gene: 4. There are 16 residues in the CDR3. CDR3 sequence (DNA): TGTGCCAGCAGTGAAGGACTAGCCCTATCCTACAATGAGCAGTTCTTC. Translated: CASSEGLALSYNEQFF.

The chain employs TRBV19 and TRBJ2-5; D possibly corresponds to TRBD2 (6 bases). The CDR3 has 13 residues. CDR1 is LNHDA and CDR2 is SQIVND in the germline V gene (reference sequence). Trimming removed 1 base at V and 5 bases at J, with 8 bases between. This chain's CDR3 is CASSIASGETQYF. Written as DNA, the CDR3 is TGTGCCAGTAGTATAGCGAGCGGGGAGACCCAGTACTTC.

This chain joins TRBV5-6 and TRBJ1-5; 8 bases are shared with TRBD1. V lost 4 bases and J lost 0; bases outside the gene matches: 9. Germline loops: CDR1 SGHDT, CDR2 YYEEEE. The CDR3 runs 17 residues. CDR3 residues: CASSPRQGRNSNQPQHF. CDR3 DNA: TGTGCCAGCAGCCCGAGACAGGGGCGAAATAGCAATCAGCCCCAGCATTTT.

The J gene is TRBJ2-7, the V gene TRBV30; TRBD1 matches 8 bases. CDR3 length: 16 residues. The ends lost 3 bases at V and 0 bases at J; junction bases unmatched: 10. Per germline, CDR1 GTSNPN and CDR2 SVGIG (reference sequence). The CDR3: CAWRQGRQGYSYEQYF. CDR3 DNA: TGTGCCTGGAGGCAGGGCCGACAGGGGTACTCCTACGAGCAGTACTTC.

In this sample, this clone turned up once. The chain couples TRBV19 to TRBJ1-4, with D perhaps matching TRBD1 (6 bases). The CDR3 sequence is 16 residues long. Germline CDR1 LNHDA, CDR2 SQIVND (reference sequence). V lost 6 bases and J 0 bases, leaving 14 bases between the germline ends. The CDR3 spells CASSNRGISTNEKLFF. Here the CDR3 DNA reads TGTGCCAGTAGCAATAGGGGGATTTCAACTAATGAAAAACTGTTTTTT. Full variable domain (remainder filled in from reference TRBV19 and TRBJ1-4): DGGITQSPKYLFRKEGQNVTLSCEQNLNHDAMYWYRQDPGQGLRLIYYSQIVNDFQKGDIAEGYSVSREKKESFPLTVTSAQKNPTAFYLCASSNRGISTNEKLFFGSGTQLSVL.

The CDR3 reads CASSSRNRAGNTIYF. In nucleotides, the CDR3 is TGTGCCAGCAGTTCTCGGAACAGAGCTGGAAACACCATATATTTT. This sequence joins TRBV14 and TRBJ1-3, with D unresolved. Trimming cost V 6 bases and J 2 bases, with 14 bases left between them. In germline, CDR1 is SGHDN, CDR2 FVKESK. The CDR3 is made up of 15 amino acids.

V and J are TRBV4-3 and TRBJ2-7; tentatively, D is TRBD1 (8 bases). V was pared by 1 base and J by 2 bases, with 21 bases between. Germline V gives CDR1 LGHNA, CDR2 YSLEER. The CDR3 covers 18 residues. The CDR3 DNA reads TGCGCCAGCAGCCAAGCCCTAGGGAGGGCAGGGGGCCCCTACGAGCAGTACTTC. Amino acid sequence: CASSQALGRAGGPYEQYF.

The chain combines TRBV9 with TRBJ2-4, with 7 bases matching TRBD2. V lost 0 bases to trimming and J lost 8 bases; unmatched junction nucleotides: 5. The CDR3 is 14 amino acids. Germline values: CDR1 SGDLS, CDR2 YYNGEE. The CDR3 sequence: CASSVEGGRDIQYF. The CDR3 bases are TGTGCCAGCAGCGTAGAGGGAGGGAGAGACATTCAGTACTTC.

V gene TRBV6-6 combines with J gene TRBJ1-1; D might be TRBD1 (6 bases). V was pared by 0 bases and J by 4 bases, with 9 bases between. The length of the CDR3 is 14 residues. The germline gives CDR1 MNHNY, CDR2 SVGAGI (reference sequence). DNA for the CDR3: TGTGCCAGCAGTTACTCGGGGGCGGGCACTGAAGCTTTCTTT. This sequence encodes CASSYSGAGTEAFF.

The chain is built from TRBV6-5 and TRBJ2-5; 9 nucleotides agree with TRBD1. This CDR3 is built from 13 residues. Germline V gives CDR1 MNHEY, CDR2 SVGAGI. V dropped 8 bases and J dropped 5; count of bases not matched to a gene: 6. The CDR3 region is CASRDRVSETQYF. As DNA, the CDR3 is TGTGCCAGCCGGGACAGGGTTTCGGAGACCCAGTACTTC.

The chain links TRBV6-5 to TRBJ1-2; possibly TRBD1 for D (6 bases). The V end lost 7 bases, the J end lost 0 bases, and 9 bases lay between the germline ends. This CDR3 region has 13 residues. CDR1 is MNHEY, CDR2 SVGAGI, per germline. The CDR3 DNA reads TGTGCCAGCACTAGGGGGACTAACTATGGCTACACCTTC. It is translated as CASTRGTNYGYTF.

The rearrangement joins TRBV7-8 to TRBJ2-3; 9 nucleotides match TRBD2. J gave up 5 bases and V 5 bases, and 8 bases lay outside the gene matches. This CDR3 is built from 15 residues. Germline CDR1 reads SGHVS; CDR2 reads FQNEAQ. CDR3 nucleotides: TGTGCCAGCAGCCTATTTAGCGGGAGCGGAGATACGCAGTATTTT. Residues: CASSLFSGSGDTQYF. Variable domain in full (rest from reference TRBV7-8 and TRBJ2-3): GAGVSQSPRYKVAKRGQDVALRCDPISGHVSLFWYQQALGQGPEFLTYFQNEAQLDKSGLPSDRFFAERPEGSVSTLKIQRTQQEDSAVYLCASSLFSGSGDTQYFGPGTRLTVL.

Here the CDR3 DNA reads TGCGCCAGCAGCTTAGGGGTCCTTCGTAATGAGCAGTTCTTC. As protein: CASSLGVLRNEQFF. The chain employs TRBV5-1 and TRBJ2-1; a weak D match, TRBD1 (5 bases). The V gene lost 2 bases and the J gene lost 7 bases, with 13 bases spanning the gap. The V gene's germline CDR1 is SGHRS and CDR2 YFSETQ. The length of the CDR3 is 14 residues.

The chain carries TRBV10-3 and TRBJ2-7; 8 nucleotides line up with TRBD1. Germline lookup yields CDR1 ENHRY and CDR2 SYGVKD. This CDR3 is built from 13 residues. V dropped 6 bases and J dropped 6; count of bases not matched to a gene: 7. The CDR3 coding sequence is TGTGCCATCAGCGCAGGGGGCTCTCTCGAGCAGTACTTC. Its protein is CAISAGGSLEQYF.

The V call is TRBV11-3, the J call TRBJ2-5, with D possibly being TRBD1 (6 bases). The ends were cut back, 2 bases at V and 5 bases at J, with 15 bases in the middle. The CDR3 contains 15 residues. Germline V gene lookup returns CDR1 SGHNT and CDR2 YENEEA. CDR3 coding DNA: TGTGCCAGCAGCTTAAGAGGGGGTCTAGGGGAGACCCAGTACTTC. Translation gives CASSLRGGLGETQYF.

The DNA of the CDR3 is TGTGCCAGCAGTCCCGGGACACTGCTTGGGGCCCAGTACTTC. This encodes CASSPGTLLGAQYF. The chain employs TRBV6-5 and TRBJ2-5, with a tentative D call TRBD1 (6 bases). Trimming shortened V by 5 bases and J by 9 bases, and 19 bases separated the two germline ends. From germline, CDR1 is MNHEY and CDR2 SVGAGI. CDR3 length: 14 amino acids.

V usage is TRBV5-1 and J usage is TRBJ2-7; D possibly corresponds to TRBD2 (6 bases). Trimming removed 2 bases at V and 2 bases at J, with 11 bases between. The CDR3 is 14 amino acids. Germline lookup yields CDR1 SGHRS and CDR2 YFSETQ. The chain's CDR3 is CASSFGSTPYEQYF. The CDR3 nucleotides read TGCGCCAGCAGCTTCGGGAGCACCCCCTACGAGCAGTACTTC. Full variable domain (remainder filled in from reference TRBV5-1 and TRBJ2-7): KAGVTQTPRYLIKTRGQQVTLSCSPISGHRSVSWYQQTPGQGLQFLFEYFSETQRNKGNFPGRFSGRQFSNSRSEMNVSTLELGDSALYLCASSFGSTPYEQYFGPGTRLTVT.

The genes are TRBV4-2 and TRBJ2-7; 8 positions match TRBD1. Germline V CDR1 and CDR2: LGHNA, YNFKEQ. The CDR3 spans 16 residues. J gave up 3 bases and V 0 bases, and 7 bases lay outside the gene matches. The CDR3 DNA follows: TGTGCCAGCAGCCAAGATCCGTCGGACAGGGTCTACGAGCAGTACTTC. Translated, it gives CASSQDPSDRVYEQYF.

The rearrangement links TRBV28 to TRBJ2-3; no clear D. The CDR3 is 12 amino acids. Germline assignment: CDR1 MDHEN and CDR2 SYDVKM. Trimming took off 7 bases at V and 6 bases at J, with 11 bases between the two ends. The CDR3 DNA follows: TGTGCCAGCACCAGTGGTCGCGATACGCAGTATTTT. Translated, it gives CASTSGRDTQYF.

The V and J genes are TRBV6-5 and TRBJ1-1; possibly TRBD1 for D (6 bases). The CDR3 covers 15 residues. Between the trimmed V and J ends, which lost 4 bases and 2 bases, there was a span of 14 bases. Germline-derived CDR1 and CDR2 are MNHEY and SVGAGI. The CDR3 reads CASSSRTARNTEAFF. As DNA, the CDR3 is TGTGCCAGCAGTTCCAGGACAGCTCGAAACACTGAAGCTTTCTTT.

This chain connects TRBV7-8 to TRBJ2-3; 11 nucleotides line up with TRBD2. V lost 5 bases, J lost 4 bases, and 2 bases stayed unmatched. The CDR3 totals 14 residues. Per the germline V gene, CDR1 is SGHVS and CDR2 is FQNEAQ. The chain's CDR3 is CASSISGGADTQYF. DNA of the CDR3: TGTGCCAGCAGCATTAGCGGGGGGGCAGATACGCAGTATTTT.

J is TRBJ1-1 and V is TRBV29-1, with D possibly matching TRBD1 (6 bases). From germline, CDR1 is SQVTM and CDR2 ANQGSEA. The length of the CDR3 is 13 residues. The V and J ends lost 8 bases and 0 bases respectively, with 13 bases between them. The CDR3 region is CSLADSLNTEAFF. CDR3 in DNA: TGCAGCCTAGCGGACAGCTTGAACACTGAAGCTTTCTTT.